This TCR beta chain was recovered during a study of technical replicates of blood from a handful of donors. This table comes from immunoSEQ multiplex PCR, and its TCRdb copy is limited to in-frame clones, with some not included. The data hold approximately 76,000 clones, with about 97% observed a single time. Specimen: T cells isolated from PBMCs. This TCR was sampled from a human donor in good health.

CDR3 loop: CAWSEGRTEAFF. DNA of the CDR3: TGTGCCTGGAGCGAAGGGAGGACTGAAGCTTTCTTT. This chain connects TRBV30 to TRBJ1-1; D not certain. V lost 3 bases to trimming and J lost 5 bases, with 10 bases between them. The CDR3 consists of 12 residues. The germline CDR1 and CDR2 sequences are GTSNPN and SVGIG (reference sequence).